The 21 T cell receptor beta chains below all came from one sample that was sequenced in a study of graft-versus-host responses after intestinal transplantation. These receptors are not linked to any known antigen. The table came from immunoSEQ multiplex PCR; TCRdb's copy has only in-frame clones and leaves some out. The table records some 88,000 clones, 93% of them present only once. The sequenced sample was unstimulated CD8+ T cells sorted from spleen or lymph node cells, obtained before intestinal transplant. The origin of the receptors is a human donor who received an intestinal transplant.

J is TRBJ2-3 and V is TRBV5-1; D perhaps matches TRBD1 (7 bases). V lost 2 bases and J lost 1, with 11 bases in between. Germline-derived CDR1 and CDR2 are SGHRS and YFSETQ. CDR3 size: 15 residues. For the CDR3, the DNA is TGCGCCAGCAGCTTCCAGGGGGGTGGCACAGATACGCAGTATTTT. Translation gives CASSFQGGGTDTQYF.

This clone was seen once. The chain uses TRBV11-2 and TRBJ2-7; TRBD1 matches 8 bases. CDR3 size: 15 residues. CDR1 and CDR2 from the germline V gene are SGHAT and FQNNGV. The V gene end was trimmed by 0 bases and the J gene end by 1 base; junction bases not matched to a gene: 2. The CDR3 sequence is CASSLEGTGSYEQYF. DNA for the CDR3: TGTGCCAGCAGCTTAGAGGGGACAGGTTCCTACGAGCAGTACTTC.

This clone was recorded once. The V gene is TRBV2, the J gene TRBJ2-1, with 13 bases that match TRBD2. This CDR3 comprises 16 residues. J lost 5 bases, V lost 5 bases, and 6 bases had no gene match. From germline, CDR1 is SNHLY and CDR2 FYNNEI. CDR3 amino acids: CASSLLAGGTDNEQFF. The CDR3, as DNA: TGTGCCAGCAGTTTACTAGCGGGGGGGACCGACAATGAGCAGTTCTTC.

This chain uses TRBV4-3 with TRBJ1-1; D is ambiguous. The CDR3 spans 15 residues. V lost 0 bases and J lost 1, with 9 bases in between. The germline V gene has CDR1 LGHNA and CDR2 YSLEER. In DNA, the CDR3 is TGCGCCAGCAGCCAAGATTTCTCAGGGAACACTGAAGCTTTCTTT. Its protein is CASSQDFSGNTEAFF.

The chain uses TRBV7-6 and TRBJ1-1, with 9 bases lining up with TRBD1. The V gene's germline CDR1 is SGHVS and CDR2 FNYEAQ. The CDR3 sequence is 18 residues long. V shed 0 bases and J 5 bases; nucleotides not matched to a gene: 13. CDR3 region: CASSLAHRGQGYGTEAFF. In DNA, the CDR3 is TGTGCCAGCAGCTTAGCCCATAGGGGACAGGGCTATGGTACTGAAGCTTTCTTT.

This clone was seen only a few times. The chain couples TRBV7-9 to TRBJ2-7; 10 nucleotides line up with TRBD1. The germline V gene has CDR1 SEHNR and CDR2 FQNEAQ (reference sequence). The CDR3 covers 13 residues. Losses at the gene ends were 7 bases for V and 6 bases for J; bases not matched to a gene: 6. The CDR3 nucleotides read TGTGCCAGCATCGGGACAGGGGCCTCCGAGCAGTACTTC. Translating it yields CASIGTGASEQYF.

This clone was seen only once. The chain has TRBV27 and TRBJ1-1; possible D gene TRBD1, 6 bases. The germline V gene has CDR1 MNHEY and CDR2 SMNVEV (reference sequence). The CDR3 has 16 amino acids. V lost 1 base, J lost 0 bases, and 12 bases lay in between. Here the CDR3 reads CASSLFPGAVNTEAFF. DNA of the CDR3: TGTGCCAGCAGTTTATTTCCAGGGGCCGTGAACACTGAAGCTTTCTTT.

The chain recombines TRBV5-4 with TRBJ1-2; TRBD1 matches at 8 bases. Germline assignment: CDR1 SGHNT and CDR2 YYREEE (reference sequence). J was trimmed by 8 bases and V by 6 bases; bases with no gene match: 12. The CDR3 sequence is 14 residues long. In DNA form, the CDR3 reads TGTGCCAGCACCGTGGACAGGGCCCTGGAGGGCTACACCTTC. Translated, it gives CASTVDRALEGYTF.

The rearrangement joins TRBV4-3 to TRBJ2-7, with 9 bases matching TRBD1. Per germline, CDR1 LGHNA and CDR2 YSLEER. The CDR3 extends over 16 amino acids. V was clipped by 7 bases and J by 1 base; unmatched bases: 11. CDR3: CASTPPGTGFSYEQYF. The CDR3 DNA is TGCGCCAGCACCCCACCCGGGACAGGGTTTTCCTACGAGCAGTACTTC.

V gene TRBV9 combines with J gene TRBJ2-7; maybe TRBD2 (6 bases). Germline V lookup: CDR1 SGDLS, CDR2 YYNGEE. V lost 3 bases and J 9 bases, leaving 22 bases between the germline ends. The CDR3 extends over 15 amino acids. The CDR3 region is CASSETGTPSAGQYF. In nucleotides, the CDR3 is TGTGCCAGCAGCGAAACCGGGACTCCCTCCGCGGGGCAGTACTTC.

This chain joins TRBV6-5 and TRBJ1-5; D is unresolved. Looked up from germline, CDR1 is MNHEY and CDR2 is SVGAGI. Trimming cost V 0 bases and J 5 bases, with 5 bases left between them. This CDR3 is built from 13 residues. This chain's CDR3 is CASSYSSDQPQHF. The CDR3 DNA reads TGTGCCAGCAGTTACTCCTCGGATCAGCCCCAGCATTTT.

V usage is TRBV5-1 and J usage is TRBJ1-1; 8 bases agree with TRBD1. CDR1 is SGHRS and CDR2 is YFSETQ in the germline V gene. Trimming at V came to 4 bases and at J to 2 bases, leaving 10 bases not matched to a gene. CDR3 length: 16 residues. The CDR3 protein is CASSPLTGAGNTEAFF. CDR3 coding DNA: TGCGCCAGCAGCCCCTTGACAGGGGCGGGTAACACTGAAGCTTTCTTT.

The rearrangement uses TRBV11-3 and TRBJ2-7; D might be TRBD1 (6 bases). The length of the CDR3 is 16 residues. From germline, CDR1 is SGHNT and CDR2 YENEEA. V dropped 0 bases and J dropped 0 bases, with 12 bases sitting between them. In DNA, the CDR3 is TGTGCCAGCAGCTTAGACTGGGACACCCACTCCTACGAGCAGTACTTC. It specifies CASSLDWDTHSYEQYF.

The rearrangement uses TRBV5-4 and TRBJ2-3; 7 bases line up with TRBD1. The CDR3 has 12 residues. Unmatched junction bases numbered 2, after V lost 0 bases and J lost 10 bases. Germline V gene data show CDR1 as SGHNT and CDR2 as YYREEE (reference sequence). In DNA form, the CDR3 reads TGTGCCAGCAGCTTGGGGGGGACAGCGCAGTATTTT. This gives the protein CASSLGGTAQYF. Full variable domain (missing parts from reference TRBV5-4 and TRBJ2-3): ETGVTQSPTHLIKTRGQQVTLRCSSQSGHNTVSWYQQALGQGPQFIFQYYREEENGRGNFPPRFSGLQFPNYSSELNVNALELDDSALYLCASSLGGTAQYFGPGTRLTVL.

This clone showed up just once. The genes are TRBV5-6 and TRBJ1-2; the D gene is possibly TRBD1 (5 bases). The CDR3 has 15 amino acids. The V end was cut by 0 bases, the J end by 1 base, with 10 bases between. CDR1 SGHDT and CDR2 YYEEEE come from the germline V gene. CDR3: CASSLEGYLNYGYTF. In DNA, the CDR3 is TGTGCCAGCAGCTTGGAGGGGTACCTTAACTATGGCTACACCTTC. The variable domain in full, completed from reference TRBV5-6 and TRBJ1-2, reads DAGVTQSPTHLIKTRGQQVTLRCSPKSGHDTVSWYQQALGQGPQFIFQYYEEEERQRGNFPDRFSGHQFPNYSSELNVNALLLGDSALYLCASSLEGYLNYGYTFGSGTRLTVV.

The rearrangement uses TRBV6-5 and TRBJ1-1, with no clear D. Germline CDR1 reads MNHEY; CDR2 reads SVGAGI. The CDR3 consists of 13 residues. V shed 2 bases and J shed 3 bases, with 7 bases lying between them. The CDR3 sequence is CASSYTSDTEAFF. In DNA, the CDR3 is TGTGCCAGCAGTTACACAAGCGACACTGAAGCTTTCTTT.

The rearrangement links TRBV19 to TRBJ1-5, with D unresolved. CDR1 is LNHDA, CDR2 SQIVND, per germline (reference sequence). The CDR3 runs 12 residues. The ends were cut back, 3 bases at V and 4 bases at J, with 4 bases in the middle. CDR3 residues: CASSMSNQPQHF. The CDR3 DNA is TGTGCCAGTAGTATGAGTAATCAGCCCCAGCATTTT.

This chain links TRBV4-3 with TRBJ1-2, with D possibly TRBD1 on 5 matching bases. V lost 2 bases to trimming and J lost 2 bases, with 12 bases between them. The CDR3 has 15 amino acids. CDR1 LGHNA and CDR2 YSLEER come from the germline V gene. The chain's CDR3 is CASSQTSTGNYGYTF. The CDR3 region has the DNA TGCGCCAGCAGCCAAACGTCTACAGGAAACTATGGCTACACCTTC.

The V and J genes are TRBV27 and TRBJ2-7; TRBD1 matches at 7 bases. After removal of 2 bases from V and 1 base from J, the junction contained 11 bases not matched to a gene. This CDR3 is 17 amino acids long. From germline, CDR1 is MNHEY and CDR2 SMNVEV (reference sequence). CDR3: CASSLLKVGTDSYEQYF. CDR3 bases: TGTGCCAGCAGTTTACTAAAGGTCGGGACAGATTCCTACGAGCAGTACTTC.

This sequence joins TRBV27 and TRBJ2-7; perhaps TRBD2 as D (6 bases). Germline lookup yields CDR1 MNHEY and CDR2 SMNVEV (reference sequence). V gave up 5 bases and J gave up 6 bases, with 29 bases separating them. The CDR3 has 18 residues. The CDR3 reads CASSRTQLSGGLFIEQYF. In DNA, the CDR3 is TGTGCCAGCAGTCGTACCCAGCTCTCCGGGGGACTCTTCATCGAGCAGTACTTC.

The chain carries TRBV18 and TRBJ2-7, with D perhaps matching TRBD2 (5 bases). This CDR3 contains 13 residues. Trimming removed 3 bases from V and 4 bases from J, with 10 bases in between. Per the germline V gene, CDR1 is KGHSH and CDR2 is LQKENI. CDR3: CASSPYEGYEQYF. The DNA for the CDR3 is TGTGCCAGCTCACCCTACGAGGGATACGAGCAGTACTTC.